Sequencing of this TCR beta chain was carried out in a study of cytomegalovirus exposure and HLA in healthy donors. On this clone: Antigen unknown.

Overall study findings and caveats: Most TCR sequences proved rare, with some public TCRs found in many donors. Reportedly, TCR beta sequences accurately predicted HLA-A and HLA-B alleles in most subjects.

Use of 60 Vbeta and 13 Jbeta primers characterized the PCR. Measured with immunoSEQ multiplex PCR; TCRdb has only the in-frame clones, and not every one. The sample consists of about 150,000 clones, roughly 80% of them appearing once. This CDR3 is 16 amino acids long. With 3 bases clipped from V and 3 bases from J, the junction kept 7 bases outside the gene matches. Germline lookup yields CDR1 SGHDT and CDR2 YYEEEE. Sequenced material: PBMCs. This sequence joins TRBV5-6 and TRBJ2-7; 12 positions agree with TRBD2. This receptor was obtained from a woman aged 45-60 years in good health and CMV-seropositive. The CDR3 region has the DNA TGTGCCAGCAGCTCCGCTCTAGCGGGGGGGATCTACGAGCAGTACTTC. Protein product: CASSSALAGGIYEQYF.